This entry concerns a single T cell receptor (beta chain). The antigen is not known. CDR3 length equals 15 residues. The germline V gene encodes CDR1 SGHRS and CDR2 YFSETQ. With 7 bases clipped from V and 7 bases from J, the junction kept 10 bases outside the gene matches. It was into CD45RA+ naive and CD45RA-negative memory subsets that the CD4+ cells were split. An even split of each subset's genomic DNA across several immunoSEQ plates was performed. Generated by immunoSEQ multiplex PCR, the TCRdb table keeps only in-frame clones and is missing some. The sample lists millions of clones, 90% to 95% occurring once. These data originate in a study of shared clonotypes between healthy human individuals. Findings and caveats of the study: Among four donors, roughly 5.4% of naive CD4 clonotypes were found in common. Rarefaction demonstrated incomplete sorted-subset sequencing despite large depth.

V gene TRBV5-1 combines with J gene TRBJ1-4, with TRBD1 identical over 10 bases. This sequence was found in a man younger than 30 in good health. The specimen was naive CD4+ T cells sorted from blood. Subset specified: CD45RA+ positively selected. CDR3 loop: CASAGGTGEAEKLFF. The CDR3 DNA reads as TGCGCCAGCGCAGGGGGGACAGGGGAGGCTGAAAAACTGTTTTTT.